One and the same sample provided the 2 T cell receptor beta chains below, sequenced in a study of blood T cell repertoires in COVID-19. Data came from immunoSEQ multiplex PCR; TCRdb stores just in-frame clones and leaves some out. The data contain over 200,000 clones, 90% of them seen just once; the ten biggest clones take up roughly 1.2%. Sequencing input: PBMCs or T cells enriched from blood (not recorded which). These receptors were obtained from a man younger than 45 who had recovered from COVID-19.

This clone was found a few times. This chain uses TRBV4-1 with TRBJ1-6; D gene unclear. Germline V CDR1 and CDR2: MGHRA, YSYEKL. CDR3 size: 17 residues. V was pared by 0 bases and J by 4 bases, with 13 bases between. CDR3 in amino acids: CASSQDPTEGYNSPLHF. The CDR3, as DNA: TGCGCCAGCAGCCAAGACCCCACAGAGGGATATAATTCACCCCTCCACTTT.

This clone was recorded only once. V is TRBV9 and J is TRBJ2-2, with D unresolved. The V gene lost 0 bases and the J gene lost 3 bases, with 6 bases spanning the gap. Germline assignment: CDR1 SGDLS and CDR2 YYNGEE. The CDR3 spans 14 residues. The CDR3 DNA follows: TGTGCCAGCAGCGTAGATCCGTACACCGGGGAGCTGTTTTTT. Translation: CASSVDPYTGELFF.